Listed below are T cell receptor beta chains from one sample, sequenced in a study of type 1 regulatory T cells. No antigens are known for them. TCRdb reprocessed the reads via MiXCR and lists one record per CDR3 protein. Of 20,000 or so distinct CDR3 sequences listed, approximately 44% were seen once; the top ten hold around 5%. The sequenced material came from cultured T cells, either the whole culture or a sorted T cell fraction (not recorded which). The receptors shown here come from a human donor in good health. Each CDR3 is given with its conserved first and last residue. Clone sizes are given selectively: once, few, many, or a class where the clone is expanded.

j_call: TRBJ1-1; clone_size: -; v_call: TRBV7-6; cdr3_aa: CASSPRGNTEAFF
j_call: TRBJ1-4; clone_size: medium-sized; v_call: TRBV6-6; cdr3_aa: CASSRLLGELFF
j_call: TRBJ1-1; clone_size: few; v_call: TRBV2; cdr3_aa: CASRKVNTEAFF
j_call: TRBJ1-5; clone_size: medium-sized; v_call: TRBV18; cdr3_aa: CASSVGPNQPQHF
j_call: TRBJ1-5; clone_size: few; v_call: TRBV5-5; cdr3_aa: CASSLGEGGKQSNQPQHF
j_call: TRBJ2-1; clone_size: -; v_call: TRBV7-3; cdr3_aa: CASSFSFRTQGGDEQFF
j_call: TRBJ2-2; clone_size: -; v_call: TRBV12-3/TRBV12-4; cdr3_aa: CASSGPSSTGELFF
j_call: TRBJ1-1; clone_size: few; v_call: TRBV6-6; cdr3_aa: CASRQSSTEAFF
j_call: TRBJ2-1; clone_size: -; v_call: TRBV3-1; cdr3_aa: CASSQWDRAKDEQFF
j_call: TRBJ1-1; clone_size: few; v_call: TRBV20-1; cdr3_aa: CSASRWANTEAFF
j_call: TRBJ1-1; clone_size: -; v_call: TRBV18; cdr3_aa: CASSPLGGNTEAFF
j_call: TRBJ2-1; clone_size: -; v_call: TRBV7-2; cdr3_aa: CASSQRGARTVYNEQFF
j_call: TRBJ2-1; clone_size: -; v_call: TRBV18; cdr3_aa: CASSPGIYNEQFF
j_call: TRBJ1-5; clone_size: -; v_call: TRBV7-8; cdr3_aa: CASSNTGGNQPQHF
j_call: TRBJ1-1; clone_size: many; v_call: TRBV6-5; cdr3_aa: CASSLDASALEAFF
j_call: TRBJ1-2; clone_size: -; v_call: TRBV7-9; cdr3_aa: CASSSRGQGGHGYTF